This T cell receptor beta chain was retrieved from a study of CD8 T cells in acute hepatitis C reinfection. V lost 0 bases and J lost 6; bases outside the gene matches: 5. The CDR3 runs to 16 residues. Germline V gives CDR1 SGHRS, CDR2 YFSETQ. This clone appeared once. Antigen: not known. Findings and limits, study-wide: Overrepresentation in the naive pool did not explain the preferential TRBV04 and TRBV06 usage seen in all groups.

Time point here: naive CD8 control sorted from an acute-time-point sample. The table came from immunoSEQ multiplex PCR; TCRdb's copy has only in-frame clones and leaves some out. Counted here are 30,000 to 45,000 clones, approximately 83% occurring once; the ten biggest clones make up 9.5% to 12%. The chain uses TRBV5-1 and TRBJ2-1, with 11 positions matching TRBD2. The sequence derives from a woman younger than 35 who spontaneously cleared hepatitis C infection. What was sequenced was naive CD8+ T cells from PBMCs. CDR3 amino acids: CASSLGGLAAFNEQFF. The CDR3 DNA sequence: TGCGCCAGCAGCTTGGGGGGACTAGCGGCCTTCAATGAGCAGTTCTTC.